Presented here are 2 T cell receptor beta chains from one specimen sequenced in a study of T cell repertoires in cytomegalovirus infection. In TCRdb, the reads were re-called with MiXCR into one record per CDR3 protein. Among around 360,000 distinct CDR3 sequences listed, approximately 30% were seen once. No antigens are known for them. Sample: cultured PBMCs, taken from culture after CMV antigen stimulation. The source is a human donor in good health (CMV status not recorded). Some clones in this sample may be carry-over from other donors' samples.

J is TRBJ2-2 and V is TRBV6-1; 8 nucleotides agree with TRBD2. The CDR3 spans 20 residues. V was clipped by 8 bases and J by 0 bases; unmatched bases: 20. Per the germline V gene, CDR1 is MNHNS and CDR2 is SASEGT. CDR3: CASPPINLAGIPPNTGELFF. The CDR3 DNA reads TGTGCCAGCCCACCAATAAACTTAGCGGGAATCCCACCGAACACCGGGGAGCTGTTTTTT.

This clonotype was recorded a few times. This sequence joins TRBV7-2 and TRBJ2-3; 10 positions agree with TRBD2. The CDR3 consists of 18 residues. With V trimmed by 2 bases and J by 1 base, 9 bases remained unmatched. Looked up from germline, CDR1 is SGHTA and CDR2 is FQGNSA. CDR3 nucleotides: TGTGCCAGCAGCTTACGGGTTAGACTAGCGGGCGGCACAGATACGCAGTATTTT. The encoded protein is CASSLRVRLAGGTDTQYF.